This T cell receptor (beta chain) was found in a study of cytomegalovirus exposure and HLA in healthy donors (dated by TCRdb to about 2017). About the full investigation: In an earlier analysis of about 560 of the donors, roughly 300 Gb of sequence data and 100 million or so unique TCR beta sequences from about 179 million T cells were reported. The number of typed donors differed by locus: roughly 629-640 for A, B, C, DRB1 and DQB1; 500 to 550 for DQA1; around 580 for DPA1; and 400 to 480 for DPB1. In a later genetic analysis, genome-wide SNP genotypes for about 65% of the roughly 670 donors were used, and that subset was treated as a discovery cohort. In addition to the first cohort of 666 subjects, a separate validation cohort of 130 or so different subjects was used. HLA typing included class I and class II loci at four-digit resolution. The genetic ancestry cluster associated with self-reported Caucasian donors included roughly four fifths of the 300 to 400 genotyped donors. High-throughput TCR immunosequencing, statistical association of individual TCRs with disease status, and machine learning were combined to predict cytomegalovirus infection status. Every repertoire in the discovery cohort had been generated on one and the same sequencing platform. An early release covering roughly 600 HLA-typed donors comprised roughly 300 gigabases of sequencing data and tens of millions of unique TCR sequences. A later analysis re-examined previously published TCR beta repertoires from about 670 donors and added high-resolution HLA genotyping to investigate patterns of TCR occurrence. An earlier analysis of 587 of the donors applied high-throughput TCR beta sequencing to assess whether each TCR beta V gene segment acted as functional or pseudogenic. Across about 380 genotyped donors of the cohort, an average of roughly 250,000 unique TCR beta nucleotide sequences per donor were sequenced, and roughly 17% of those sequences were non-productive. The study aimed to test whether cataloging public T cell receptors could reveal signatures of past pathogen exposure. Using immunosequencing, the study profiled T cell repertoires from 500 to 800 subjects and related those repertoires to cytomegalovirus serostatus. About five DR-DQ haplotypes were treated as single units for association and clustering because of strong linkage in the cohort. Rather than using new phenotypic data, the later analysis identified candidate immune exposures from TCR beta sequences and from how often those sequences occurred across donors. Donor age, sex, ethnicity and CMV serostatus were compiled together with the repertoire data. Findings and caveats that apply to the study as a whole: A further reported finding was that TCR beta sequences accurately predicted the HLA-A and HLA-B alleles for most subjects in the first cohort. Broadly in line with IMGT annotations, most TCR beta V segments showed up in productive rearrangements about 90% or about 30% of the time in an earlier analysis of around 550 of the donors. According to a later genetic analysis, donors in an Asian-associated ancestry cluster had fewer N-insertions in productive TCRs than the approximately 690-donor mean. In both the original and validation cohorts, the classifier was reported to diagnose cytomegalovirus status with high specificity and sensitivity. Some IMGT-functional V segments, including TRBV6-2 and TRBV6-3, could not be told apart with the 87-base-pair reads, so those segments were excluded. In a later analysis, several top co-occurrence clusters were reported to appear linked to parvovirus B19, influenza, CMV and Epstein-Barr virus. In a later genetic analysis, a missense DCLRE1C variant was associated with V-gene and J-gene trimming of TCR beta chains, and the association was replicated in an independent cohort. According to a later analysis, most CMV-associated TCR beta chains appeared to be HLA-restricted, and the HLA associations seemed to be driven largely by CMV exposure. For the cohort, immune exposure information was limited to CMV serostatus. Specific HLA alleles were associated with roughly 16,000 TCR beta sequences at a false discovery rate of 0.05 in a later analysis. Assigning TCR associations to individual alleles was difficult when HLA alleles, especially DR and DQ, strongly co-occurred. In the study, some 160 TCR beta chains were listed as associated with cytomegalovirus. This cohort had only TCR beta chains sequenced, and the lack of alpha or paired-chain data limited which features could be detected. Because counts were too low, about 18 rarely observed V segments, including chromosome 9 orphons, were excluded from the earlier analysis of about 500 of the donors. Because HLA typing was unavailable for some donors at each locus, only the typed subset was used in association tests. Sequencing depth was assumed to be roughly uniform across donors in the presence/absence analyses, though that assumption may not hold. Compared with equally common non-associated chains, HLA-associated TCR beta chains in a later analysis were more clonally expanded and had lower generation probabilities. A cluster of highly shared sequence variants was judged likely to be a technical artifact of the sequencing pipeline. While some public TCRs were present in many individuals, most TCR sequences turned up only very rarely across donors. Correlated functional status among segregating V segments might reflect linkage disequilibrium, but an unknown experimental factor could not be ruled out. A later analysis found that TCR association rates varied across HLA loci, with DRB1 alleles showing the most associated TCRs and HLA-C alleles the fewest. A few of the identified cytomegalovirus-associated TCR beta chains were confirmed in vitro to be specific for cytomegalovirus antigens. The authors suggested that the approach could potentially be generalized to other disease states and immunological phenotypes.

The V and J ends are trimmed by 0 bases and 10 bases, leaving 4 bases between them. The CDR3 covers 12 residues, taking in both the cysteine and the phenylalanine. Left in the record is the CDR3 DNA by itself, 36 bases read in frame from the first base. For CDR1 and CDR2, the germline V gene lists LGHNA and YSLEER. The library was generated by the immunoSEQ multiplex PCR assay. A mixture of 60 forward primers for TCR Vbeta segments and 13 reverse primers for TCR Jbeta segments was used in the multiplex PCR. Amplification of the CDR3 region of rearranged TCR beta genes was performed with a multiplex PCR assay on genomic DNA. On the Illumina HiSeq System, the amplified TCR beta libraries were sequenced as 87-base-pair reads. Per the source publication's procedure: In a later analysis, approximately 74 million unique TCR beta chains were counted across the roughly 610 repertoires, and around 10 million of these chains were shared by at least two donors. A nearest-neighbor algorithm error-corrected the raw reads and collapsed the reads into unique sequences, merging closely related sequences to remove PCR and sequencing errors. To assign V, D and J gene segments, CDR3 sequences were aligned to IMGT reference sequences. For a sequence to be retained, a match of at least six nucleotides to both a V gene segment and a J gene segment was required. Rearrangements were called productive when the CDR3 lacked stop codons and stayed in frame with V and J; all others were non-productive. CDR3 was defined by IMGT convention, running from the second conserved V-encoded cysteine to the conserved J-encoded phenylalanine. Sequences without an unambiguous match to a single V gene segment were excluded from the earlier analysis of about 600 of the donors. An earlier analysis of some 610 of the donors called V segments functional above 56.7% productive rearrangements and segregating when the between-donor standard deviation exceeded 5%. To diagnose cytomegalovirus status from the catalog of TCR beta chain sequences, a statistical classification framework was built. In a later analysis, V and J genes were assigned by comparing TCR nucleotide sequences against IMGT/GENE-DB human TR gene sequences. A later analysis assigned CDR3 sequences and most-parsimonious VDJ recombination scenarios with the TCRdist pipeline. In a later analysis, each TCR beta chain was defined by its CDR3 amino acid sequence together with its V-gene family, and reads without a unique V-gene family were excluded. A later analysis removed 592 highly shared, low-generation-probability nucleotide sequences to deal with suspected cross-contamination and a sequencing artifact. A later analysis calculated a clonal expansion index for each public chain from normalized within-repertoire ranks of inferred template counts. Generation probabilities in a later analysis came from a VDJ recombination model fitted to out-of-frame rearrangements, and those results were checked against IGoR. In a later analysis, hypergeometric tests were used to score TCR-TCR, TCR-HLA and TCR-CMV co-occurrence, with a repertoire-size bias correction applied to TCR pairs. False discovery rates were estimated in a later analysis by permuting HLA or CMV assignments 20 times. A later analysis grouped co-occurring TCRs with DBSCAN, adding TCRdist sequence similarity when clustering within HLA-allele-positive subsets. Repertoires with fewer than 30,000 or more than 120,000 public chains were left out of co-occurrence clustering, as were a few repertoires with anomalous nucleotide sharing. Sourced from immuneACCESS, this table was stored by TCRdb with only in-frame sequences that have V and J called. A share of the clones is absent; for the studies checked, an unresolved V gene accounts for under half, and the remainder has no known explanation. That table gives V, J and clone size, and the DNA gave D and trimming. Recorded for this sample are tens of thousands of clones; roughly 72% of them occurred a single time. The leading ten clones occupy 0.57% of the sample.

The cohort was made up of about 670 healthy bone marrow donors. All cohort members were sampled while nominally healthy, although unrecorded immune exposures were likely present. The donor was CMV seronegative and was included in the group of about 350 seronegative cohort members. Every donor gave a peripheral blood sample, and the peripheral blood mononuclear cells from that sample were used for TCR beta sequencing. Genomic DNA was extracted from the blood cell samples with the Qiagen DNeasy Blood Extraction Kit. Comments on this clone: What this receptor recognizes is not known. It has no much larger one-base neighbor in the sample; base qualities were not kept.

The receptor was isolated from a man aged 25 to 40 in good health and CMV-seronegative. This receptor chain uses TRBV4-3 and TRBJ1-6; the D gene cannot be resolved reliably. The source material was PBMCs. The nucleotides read TGCGCCAGCAGCCAAGACTTCTCACCCCTCCACTTT. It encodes CASSQDFSPLHF.